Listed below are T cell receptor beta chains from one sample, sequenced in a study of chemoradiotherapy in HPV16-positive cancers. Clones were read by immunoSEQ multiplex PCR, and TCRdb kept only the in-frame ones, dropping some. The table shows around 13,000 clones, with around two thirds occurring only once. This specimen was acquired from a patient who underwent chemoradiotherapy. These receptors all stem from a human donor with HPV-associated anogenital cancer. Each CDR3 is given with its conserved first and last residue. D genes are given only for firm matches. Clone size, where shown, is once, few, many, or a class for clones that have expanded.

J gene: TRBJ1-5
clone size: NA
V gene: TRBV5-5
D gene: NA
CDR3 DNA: TGTGCCAGCAGCTTGGGGGGTAGCCGCAATCAGCCCCAGCATTTT
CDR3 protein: CASSLGGSRNQPQHF

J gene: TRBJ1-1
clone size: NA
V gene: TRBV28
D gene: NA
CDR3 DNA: TGTGCCAGCAGTATTATAGCCGGGAACACTGAAGCTTTCTTT
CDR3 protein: CASSIIAGNTEAFF

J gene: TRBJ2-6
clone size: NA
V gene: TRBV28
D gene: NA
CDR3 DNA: TGTGCCAGCAGTTTCGAGGGGCCCTCTGGGGCCAACGTCCTGACTTTC
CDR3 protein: CASSFEGPSGANVLTF

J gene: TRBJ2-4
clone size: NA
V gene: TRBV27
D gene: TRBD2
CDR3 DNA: TGTGCCAGCAGCCCCGGGACTAGCTCAAAAAACATTCAGTACTTC
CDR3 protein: CASSPGTSSKNIQYF

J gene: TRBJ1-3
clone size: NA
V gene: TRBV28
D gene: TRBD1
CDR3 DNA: TGTGCCAGCAGTTTAGGGACAGGGTTTGGAAACACCATATATTTT
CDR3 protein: CASSLGTGFGNTIYF

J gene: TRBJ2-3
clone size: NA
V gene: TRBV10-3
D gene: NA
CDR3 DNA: TGTGCCATCAGTGAGACGCCCGGTAGGAACCAGTTTGGGACCAGCACAGATACGCAGTATTTT
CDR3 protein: CAISETPGRNQFGTSTDTQYF

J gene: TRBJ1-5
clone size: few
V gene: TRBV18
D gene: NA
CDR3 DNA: TGTGCCAGCTCACCGGTGGGGGATCAGCCCCAGCATTTT
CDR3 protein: CASSPVGDQPQHF

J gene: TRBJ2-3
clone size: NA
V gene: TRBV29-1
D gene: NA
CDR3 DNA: TGCAGCGCTGTCACAGATACGCAGTATTTT
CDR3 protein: CSAVTDTQYF

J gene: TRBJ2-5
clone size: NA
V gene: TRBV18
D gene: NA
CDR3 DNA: TGTGCCAGCTCACTACTAGCTCAAGAGACCCAGTACTTC
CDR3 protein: CASSLLAQETQYF

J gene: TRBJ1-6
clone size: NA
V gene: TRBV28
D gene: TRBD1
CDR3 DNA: TGTGCCAGCAGTTTATACGGACAGGTTAATTCACCCCTCCACTTT
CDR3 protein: CASSLYGQVNSPLHF

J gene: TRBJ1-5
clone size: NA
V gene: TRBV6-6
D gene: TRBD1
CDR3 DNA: TGTGCCAGCAGTTCACCGGGACAGAATCAGCCCCAGCATTTT
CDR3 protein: CASSSPGQNQPQHF

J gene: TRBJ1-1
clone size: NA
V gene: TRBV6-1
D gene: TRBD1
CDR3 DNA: TGTGCCAGCAGAAGAGAGGGACAGGGCAGGACTGAAGCTTTCTTT
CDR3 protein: CASRREGQGRTEAFF

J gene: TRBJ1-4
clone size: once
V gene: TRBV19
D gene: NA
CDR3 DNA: TGTGCCAGTAGTATACGAGGGGATGAAAAACTGTTTTTT
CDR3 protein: CASSIRGDEKLFF

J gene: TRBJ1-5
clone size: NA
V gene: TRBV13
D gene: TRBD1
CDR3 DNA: TGTGCCAGCAGCTCCCTGGGACAGCCCAATCAGCCCCAGCATTTT
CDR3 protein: CASSSLGQPNQPQHF

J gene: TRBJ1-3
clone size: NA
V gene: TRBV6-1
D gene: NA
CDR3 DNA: TGTGCCAGCAGTGAAACCAGGGGTGCAGGAAACACCATATATTTT
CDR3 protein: CASSETRGAGNTIYF

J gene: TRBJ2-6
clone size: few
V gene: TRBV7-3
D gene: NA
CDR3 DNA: TGTGCCAGCAGCTCCTCAGCAGGCTCTGGGGCCAACGTCCTGACTTTC
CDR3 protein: CASSSSAGSGANVLTF

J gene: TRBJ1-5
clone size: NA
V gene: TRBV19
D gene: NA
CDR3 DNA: TGTGCCACCCACGACGGGTGGGATCAGCCCCAGCATTTT
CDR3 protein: CATHDGWDQPQHF

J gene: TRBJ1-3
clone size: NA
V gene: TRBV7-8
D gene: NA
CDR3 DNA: TGTGCCAGCAGCTTAGATACGAGGGCGGGCTCTGGAAACACCATATATTTT
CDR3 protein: CASSLDTRAGSGNTIYF

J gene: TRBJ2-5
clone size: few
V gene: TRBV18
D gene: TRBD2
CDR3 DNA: TGTGCCAGCTCACCACCGAGGACTAGCGGGGCGAAACAAGAGACCCAGTACTTC
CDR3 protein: CASSPPRTSGAKQETQYF

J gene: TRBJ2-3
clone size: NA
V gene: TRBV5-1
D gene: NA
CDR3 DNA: TGCGCCAGCAGTTTTACATCAGACTACACAGATACGCAGTATTTT
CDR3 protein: CASSFTSDYTDTQYF

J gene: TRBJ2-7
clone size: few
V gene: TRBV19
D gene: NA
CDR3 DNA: TGTGCCAGTAGTCCCGCGAGGGGGGCCTACTCCTACGAGCAGTACTTC
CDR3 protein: CASSPARGAYSYEQYF

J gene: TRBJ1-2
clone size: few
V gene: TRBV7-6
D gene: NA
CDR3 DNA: TGTGCCAGCAGCTTAGCCCAGGGTGATGGCTACACCTTC
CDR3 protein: CASSLAQGDGYTF

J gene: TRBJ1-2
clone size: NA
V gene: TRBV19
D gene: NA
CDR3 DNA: TGTGCCAGTAGTTTAAGGGGAGGCGGCTACACCTTC
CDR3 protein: CASSLRGGGYTF

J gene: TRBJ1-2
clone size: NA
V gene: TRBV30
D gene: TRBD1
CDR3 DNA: TGTGCCTGGAGTGAGGACAGGGGTGGATACGGCTACACCTTC
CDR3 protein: CAWSEDRGGYGYTF

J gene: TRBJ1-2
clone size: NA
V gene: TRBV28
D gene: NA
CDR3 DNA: TGTGCCAGCAGTGTGACAGGCGCCGGCTACACCTTC
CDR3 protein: CASSVTGAGYTF

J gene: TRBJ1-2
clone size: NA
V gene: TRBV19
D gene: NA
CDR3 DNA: TGTGCCAGTCATCCGGGACGGTCCCTAAACAACTATGGCTACACCTTC
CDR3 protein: CASHPGRSLNNYGYTF

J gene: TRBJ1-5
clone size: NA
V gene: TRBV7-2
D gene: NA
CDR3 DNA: TGTGCCAGCAGCTTAGATGCAGTCCCCAATCAGCCCCAGCATTTT
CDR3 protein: CASSLDAVPNQPQHF